This T cell receptor beta chain is drawn from a study of blood T cell repertoires in COVID-19. Background on the study: Some COVID-19 samples were acute and others convalescent; all came from the United States, Italy and Spain.

Authors' data handling: Estimates of nucleated cell counts were drawn from the amplification of reference gene primers. Only in-frame clones appear in the TCRdb table, and some are missing; sequencing was by immunoSEQ multiplex PCR. V, J and clone size were drawn from that table, and D and trimming were deduced from the DNA. The sample holds 280,000 or so clones, approximately 91% seen once. The sample comprised peripheral blood. This sequence was found in a man between 18 and 35 years old with active or convalescent COVID-19.

The CDR3 loop reads CASKSVIPLPGELFF. In nucleotides, the CDR3 is TGTGCCAGTAAAAGCGTTATACCCCTTCCCGGGGAGCTGTTTTTT. V usage is TRBV19 and J usage is TRBJ2-2; unclear D gene. V was cut by 7 bases and J by 6 bases, with 18 bases left in between. The CDR3 totals 15 residues. Germline CDR1 LNHDA, CDR2 SQIVND (reference sequence).